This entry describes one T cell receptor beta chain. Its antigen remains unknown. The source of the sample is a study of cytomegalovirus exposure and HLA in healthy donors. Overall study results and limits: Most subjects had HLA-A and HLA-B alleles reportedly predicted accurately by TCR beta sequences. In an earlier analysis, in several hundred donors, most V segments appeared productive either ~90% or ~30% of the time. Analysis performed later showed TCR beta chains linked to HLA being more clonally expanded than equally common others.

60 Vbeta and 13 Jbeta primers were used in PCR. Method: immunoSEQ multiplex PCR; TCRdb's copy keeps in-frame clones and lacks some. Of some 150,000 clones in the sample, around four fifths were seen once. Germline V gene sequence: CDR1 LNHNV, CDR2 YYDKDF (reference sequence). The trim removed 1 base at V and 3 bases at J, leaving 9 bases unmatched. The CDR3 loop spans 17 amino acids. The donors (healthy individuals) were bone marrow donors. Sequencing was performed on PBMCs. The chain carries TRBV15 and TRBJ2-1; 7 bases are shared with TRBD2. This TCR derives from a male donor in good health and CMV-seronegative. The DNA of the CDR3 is TGTGCCACCAGCAGAGTCGTGGGAGGGGACCTCTACAATGAGCAGTTCTTC. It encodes CATSRVVGGDLYNEQFF.